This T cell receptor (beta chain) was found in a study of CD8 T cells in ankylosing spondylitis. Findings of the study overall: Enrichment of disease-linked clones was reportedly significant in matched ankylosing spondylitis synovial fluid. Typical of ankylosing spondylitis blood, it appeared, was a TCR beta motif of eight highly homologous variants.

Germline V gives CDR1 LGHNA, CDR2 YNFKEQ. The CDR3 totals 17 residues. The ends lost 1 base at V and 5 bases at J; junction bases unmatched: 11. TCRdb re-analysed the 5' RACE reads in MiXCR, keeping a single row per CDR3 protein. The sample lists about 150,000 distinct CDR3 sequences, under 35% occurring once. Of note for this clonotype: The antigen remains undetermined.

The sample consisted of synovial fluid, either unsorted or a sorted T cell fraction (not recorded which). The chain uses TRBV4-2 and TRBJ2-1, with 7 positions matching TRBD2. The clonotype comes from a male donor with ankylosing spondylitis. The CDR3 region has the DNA TGTGCCAGCAGCCAAGCGGTGTCGGGGAGGGTAAACAATGAGCAGTTCTTC. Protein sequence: CASSQAVSGRVNNEQFF.